These 26 T cell receptor beta chains were sequenced from one sample in a study of blood T cells in healthy people across ages. Combining a sample-barcoded 5' primer with a J-beta primer mix, a second PCR ran for about 6 to 11 cycles. TCRdb processed the 5' RACE reads anew with MiXCR; each CDR3 protein has one entry. The sample yields approximately 490,000 distinct CDR3 sequences, approximately 25% seen once. These records were also assigned to another study, of T cells of mothers and their children.

Sequencing input: blood. The receptors come from a boy between 10 and 17 years old in good health.

The V call is TRBV29-1, the J call TRBJ2-2, with TRBD1 identical over 7 bases. The V and J ends lost 7 bases and 6 bases, in that order; junction bases with no gene match: 5. CDR3 length: 12 amino acids. CDR1 and CDR2 (germline): SQVTM, ANQGSEA. CDR3 sequence reads: CSARQGPGELFF. The CDR3 bases are TGCAGCGCCCGACAGGGTCCCGGGGAGCTGTTTTTT.

This rearrangement joins TRBV9 to TRBJ2-7; 12 nucleotides agree with TRBD1. With V trimmed by 9 bases and J by 4 bases, 11 bases remained unmatched. CDR3 size: 15 residues. Germline CDR1 and CDR2: SGDLS and YYNGEE. The CDR3 DNA follows: TGTGCCACCACTATCGGGACAGGGGGCTATTACGAGCAGTACTTC. Its protein is CATTIGTGGYYEQYF.

The genes are TRBV12-5 and TRBJ2-1; D not resolved. V was pared by 2 bases and J by 10 bases, with 12 bases between. CDR1 and CDR2 (germline): LGHNT, FRNRAP. This CDR3 has 13 residues. This chain's CDR3 is CASGLSLGPEQFF. The CDR3 nucleotides are TGTGCTAGTGGTTTGTCCCTAGGGCCAGAGCAGTTCTTC.

This chain links TRBV3-1 with TRBJ1-2; TRBD1 aligns across 11 bases. The J segment lost 5 bases and the V segment lost 2 bases, leaving 7 bases of the junction unmatched. CDR1 LGHDT and CDR2 YNNKEL come from the germline V gene (reference sequence). The CDR3 is 16 residues long. CDR3 sequence reads: CASSQWDRGKSYGYTF. The CDR3 DNA follows: TGTGCCAGCAGCCAATGGGACAGGGGGAAATCGTATGGCTACACCTTC. Combining the CDR3 with reference TRBV3-1 and TRBJ1-2 gives the whole variable domain DTAVSQTPKYLVTQMGNDKSIKCEQNLGHDTMYWYKQDSKKFLKIMFSYNNKELIINETVPNRFSPKSPDKAHLNLHINSLELGDSAVYFCASSQWDRGKSYGYTFGSGTRLTVV.

The rearrangement joins TRBV3-1 to TRBJ2-4; weak D call: TRBD2 (5 bases). V shed 3 bases and J shed 2 bases, with 11 bases lying between them. The CDR3 has 15 amino acids. CDR1 LGHDT and CDR2 YNNKEL come from the germline V gene (reference sequence). The CDR3 loop reads CASSHSGMSKNIQYF. CDR3 sequence (DNA): TGTGCCAGCAGCCATTCGGGGATGTCCAAAAACATTCAGTACTTC.

This clonotype was recorded a few times. V gene TRBV24-1 combines with J gene TRBJ2-3; TRBD1 might be the D (6 bases). The CDR3 is made up of 17 amino acids. V was trimmed by 4 bases and J by 0 bases, leaving 16 bases between them. CDR1 is KGHDR and CDR2 is SFDVKD in the germline V gene. As DNA, the CDR3 is TGTGCCACCAGTGAGAACAGGGAGCTGATCAGCACAGATACGCAGTATTTT. Residues: CATSENRELISTDTQYF.

The CDR3 bases are TGTGCCAGCAGATCGGATGACAGGGCCAGCTACGAGCAGTACTTC. Translated: CASRSDDRASYEQYF. This chain links TRBV28 with TRBJ2-7; 7 nucleotides match TRBD1. The CDR3 runs 15 residues. V trimming: 6 bases; J trimming: 3 bases; junction bases outside the gene matches: 11. Looked up from germline, CDR1 is MDHEN and CDR2 is SYDVKM. The variable domain in full, completed from reference TRBV28 and TRBJ2-7, reads DVKVTQSSRYLVKRTGEKVFLECVQDMDHENMFWYRQDPGLGLRLIYFSYDVKMKEKGDIPEGYSVSREKKERFSLILESASTNQTSMYLCASRSDDRASYEQYFGPGTRLTVT.

This chain joins TRBV4-1 and TRBJ1-2; weak D call: TRBD1 (6 bases). The CDR3 sequence is 14 residues long. The germline gives CDR1 MGHRA, CDR2 YSYEKL. The V end lost 1 base, the J end lost 4 bases, and 10 bases lay between the germline ends. The CDR3 sequence is CASSQVRGAYGYTF. The CDR3 DNA sequence: TGCGCCAGCAGCCAAGTAAGGGGGGCCTATGGCTACACCTTC.

This clonotype was counted once. The conserved phenylalanine or tryptophan normally closing the CDR3 is absent here, so this likely arose from a read error. The chain links TRBV20-1 to TRBJ2-3; D is possibly TRBD1 (6 bases). V lost 0 bases, J lost 6 bases, and 16 bases lay in between. The CDR3 spans 15 residues. Germline V lookup: CDR1 DFQATT, CDR2 SNEGSKA (reference sequence). The chain's CDR3 is CSARDLRGMPDTQYL. As DNA, the CDR3 is TGCAGTGCTAGAGATCTGAGGGGGATGCCCGATACGCAGTATCTT.

J is TRBJ2-5 and V is TRBV4-3; 8 bases match TRBD1. The J call may be wrong; the DNA end is better matched by TRBJ2-7. Germline lookup yields CDR1 LGHNA and CDR2 YSLEER. This CDR3 has 14 amino acids. As DNA, the CDR3 is TGCGCCAGCGGCCCAGACAGGGGCTCCTACGAGCAGTACTTC. Translated: CASGPDRGSYEQYF.

The V gene is TRBV29-1, the J gene TRBJ1-4; D remains unclear. Looked up from germline, CDR1 is SQVTM and CDR2 is ANQGSEA. V lost 4 bases to trimming and J lost 1 base, with 4 bases between them. This CDR3 has 12 residues. The CDR3 region is CSVGVTNEKLFF. In DNA form, the CDR3 reads TGCAGCGTTGGCGTAACTAATGAAAAACTGTTTTTT.

The chain couples TRBV6-2 or TRBV6-3 to TRBJ2-1; 9 bases align to TRBD2. Germline CDR1 is MNHEY and CDR2 is SVGEGT. With 4 bases clipped from V and 8 bases from J, the junction kept 9 bases outside the gene matches. This CDR3 has 15 residues. Written as DNA, the CDR3 is TGTGCCAGCAGTTCGAAGACTAGCGGATCCTATGAGCAGTTCTTC. Its translation: CASSSKTSGSYEQFF.

This chain joins TRBV7-3 and TRBJ2-4; perhaps TRBD1 as D (6 bases). Germline CDR1 and CDR2: SGHTA and FQGTGA. CDR3 size: 17 residues. The V end lost 2 bases, the J end lost 0 bases, and 14 bases lay between the germline ends. Written as DNA, the CDR3 is TGTGCCAGCAGCTTACTTCTGGACAGACTAGCCAAAAACATTCAGTACTTC. Encoded protein: CASSLLLDRLAKNIQYF.

The chain is built from TRBV4-1 and TRBJ1-1, with 7 bases lining up with TRBD1. V shed 4 bases and J 11 bases; nucleotides not matched to a gene: 10. The CDR3 runs 13 residues. Germline CDR1 reads MGHRA; CDR2 reads YSYEKL. The CDR3 sequence is CASSPVRGRRAFF. Here the CDR3 DNA reads TGCGCCAGCAGCCCCGTTAGGGGGCGTCGGGCTTTCTTT.

The rearrangement uses TRBV20-1 and TRBJ2-1; D is perhaps TRBD1 or TRBD2 (5 bases each). Germline assignment: CDR1 DFQATT and CDR2 SNEGSKA (reference sequence). Trimming shortened V by 6 bases and J by 10 bases, and 16 bases separated the two germline ends. The CDR3 is made up of 12 amino acids. The CDR3 DNA sequence: TGCAGTGCAGTGGATTTTGGGGACGAGCAGTTCTTC. It is translated as CSAVDFGDEQFF.

As regards this clonotype: One end of the junction is discordant with germline, which a read error may explain. V and J are TRBV4-1 and TRBJ2-7; no reliable D call. The CDR3 spans 14 residues. Germline V gene data show CDR1 as MGHRA and CDR2 as YSYEKL. CDR3 DNA sequence: TGCGCCGGCAGCCAAGATAACATCGACTACGAGCAGTACTTC. Translation gives CAGSQDNIDYEQYF.

This clonotype was seen a handful of times. This sequence joins TRBV4-3 and TRBJ1-1; TRBD1 matches 11 bases. The CDR3 runs 14 residues. Germline V gives CDR1 LGHNA, CDR2 YSLEER. V shed 6 bases and J 6 bases; nucleotides not matched to a gene: 6. This CDR3 reads CASSPDRGHAEAFF. CDR3 coding DNA: TGCGCCAGCAGTCCGGACAGGGGGCACGCTGAAGCTTTCTTT.

This clonotype has more than one count but fewer than ten. The V gene is TRBV11-2, the J gene TRBJ1-1, with TRBD1 matching over 7 bases. This CDR3 is 15 amino acids long. The V segment lost 0 bases and the J segment 10 bases; nucleotides outside the gene matches: 11. Germline values: CDR1 SGHAT, CDR2 FQNNGV. The CDR3 sequence: CASSLDQSGGRGAFF. As DNA, the CDR3 is TGTGCCAGCAGCTTAGATCAGTCAGGGGGACGGGGAGCTTTCTTT.

This clonotype was counted only a few times. The chain has TRBV12-3 or TRBV12-4 and TRBJ2-3, with 7 bases aligning to TRBD2. The trim removed 8 bases at V and 1 base at J, leaving 12 bases unmatched. The CDR3 consists of 16 residues. The CDR3 region has the DNA TGTGCCAGCGCCCCTAGGGAGGGTGCGGGCACAGATACGCAGTATTTT. This sequence encodes CASAPREGAGTDTQYF.

In the case of this clonotype: The junction does not match germline at one end; this may be a read error. The chain is built from TRBV10-3 and TRBJ2-7; D is possibly TRBD2 (7 bases). Germline values: CDR1 ENHRY, CDR2 SYGVKD. The CDR3 has 19 residues. The DNA of the CDR3 is TGTTCCATCAGTGAGCCCCCGGCCGGGGGGCAGAGGGGCTCCTACGAGCAGTACTTC. As protein: CSISEPPAGGQRGSYEQYF.

V usage is TRBV24-1 and J usage is TRBJ1-4; D gene uncertain. CDR1 and CDR2 from the germline V gene are KGHDR and SFDVKD. Trimming left V 7 bases short and J 6 bases short, with 17 bases between. The length of the CDR3 is 15 residues. The CDR3 loop reads CATSVSRTFHEKLFF. The CDR3 nucleotides read TGTGCCACCAGCGTGAGTCGAACCTTTCATGAAAAACTGTTTTTT.

This chain's CDR3 is CASSEGNGNQPQHF. DNA for the CDR3: TGTGCCAGCAGTGAGGGGAATGGCAATCAGCCCCAGCATTTT. J is TRBJ1-5 and V is TRBV6-4; D is undetermined. The CDR3 totals 14 residues. Germline loops: CDR1 MRHNA, CDR2 SNTAGT. V dropped 3 bases and J dropped 2 bases, with 8 bases sitting between them.

This clonotype showed up just a few times. The chain has TRBV4-1 and TRBJ1-5; 9 nucleotides align to TRBD1. Per the germline V gene, CDR1 is MGHRA and CDR2 is YSYEKL. V lost 1 base and J lost 6; bases outside the gene matches: 4. The length of the CDR3 is 15 residues. CDR3 in DNA: TGCGCCAGCAGCCAAGTAGGGACAGGGCTTCAGCCCCAGCATTTT. Amino acids: CASSQVGTGLQPQHF.

The chain joins TRBV27 to TRBJ1-1, with 7 bases fitting TRBD1. V was clipped by 5 bases and J by 6 bases; unmatched bases: 3. Germline CDR1 MNHEY, CDR2 SMNVEV (reference sequence). CDR3 length: 12 amino acids. The CDR3 spells CASSTQGAEAFF. Here the CDR3 DNA reads TGTGCCAGCAGTACGCAGGGGGCTGAAGCTTTCTTT.

This clonotype was counted a few times. The V call is TRBV7-8, the J call TRBJ2-5; D ambiguous. The germline V gene encodes CDR1 SGHVS and CDR2 FQNEAQ. The CDR3 loop spans 14 amino acids. Trimming shortened V by 5 bases and J by 5 bases, and 15 bases separated the two germline ends. CDR3: CASSRYGPQETQYF. DNA of the CDR3: TGTGCCAGCAGCCGCTATGGACCCCAGGAGACCCAGTACTTC.

The gene calls are TRBV13 and TRBJ2-7; TRBD2 might be the D (6 bases). CDR1 is PRHDT and CDR2 is FYEKMQ in the germline V gene (reference sequence). V lost 4 bases and J 7 bases, leaving 17 bases between the germline ends. CDR3 length: 14 amino acids. This chain's CDR3 is CASSSTTGEVEQYF. The CDR3 bases are TGTGCCAGCAGCTCCACGACGGGGGAGGTGGAGCAGTACTTC.